Below, one T cell receptor beta chain is given with its context. Preparation of the TCRbeta library used unique molecular identifiers. TCRdb re-analysed the PCR reads in MiXCR, keeping a single row per CDR3 protein. The profile shows about 500,000 distinct CDR3 sequences, approximately 29% of them singletons. The data originate from a study of T-cell reconstitution after alpha-beta-depleted transplantation in children. V was clipped by 0 bases and J by 8 bases, with 13 bases between them. This CDR3 has 15 residues. The chain recombines TRBV12-3 or TRBV12-4 with TRBJ1-4; D unclear. Material: PBMCs from the stem cell graft donor, obtained from the stem cell graft. This sequence was found in a human donor who donated a stem cell graft to a child with aplastic anemia. The CDR3 sequence: CASSLARQGGEKLFF. Written as DNA, the CDR3 is TGTGCCAGCAGTTTAGCCCGCCAAGGAGGGGAAAAACTGTTTTTT.